The 9 T cell receptor delta chains presented below share a single source sample, sequenced in a study of Vδ1+ human thymocytes. Study observations and caveats: In the thymus, TRG and TRD repertoires looked highly polyclonal with Gaussian CDR3 lengths.

Sequences come from RNA converted to cDNA by reverse transcription. Multiplex PCR used pooled V-gene forward primers and a constant-region reverse primer to amplify CDR3s. TCRdb re-identified clones in the multiplex PCR reads via CATT. The data show more than 45,000 delta-chain clones, around 16% seen once. Their antigens are not known. The sample comprised Vdelta1+ gamma-delta thymocytes from the thymus. Described subset: FACS-sorted CD3+ TCRalphabeta- TCRVdelta1+ TCRVdelta2- thymocytes. The receptors come from a girl in the first two years of life who had congenital heart surgery.

This sequence joins TRAV29/DV5 and TRDJ1, with D possibly matching TRDD2 (7 bases). The CDR3 consists of 23 residues. Per the germline V gene, CDR1 is NSMFDY and CDR2 is ISSIKDK. V was trimmed by 0 bases and J by 2 bases, leaving 38 bases between them. The CDR3 is CAASATEISYYSHTGISTDKLIF. CDR3 nucleotide sequence: TGTGCAGCAAGCGCCACCGAAATTTCCTACTACTCCCATACTGGGATTTCGACCGATAAACTCATCTTT.

This clone was observed a few times. V is TRDV1 and J is TRDJ1; TRDD3 matches at 12 bases. Germline assignment: CDR1 TSWWSYY and CDR2 QGS. There are 24 residues in the CDR3. The ends lost 5 bases at V and 0 bases at J; junction bases unmatched: 28. The CDR3 coding sequence is TGTGCTCTTGGGACCCCTTCCTCTTCGGACTGGGGGATACCCCTTCCTTCGTACACCGATAAACTCATCTTT. It specifies CALGTPSSSDWGIPLPSYTDKLIF.

V gene TRDV1 combines with J gene TRDJ1; 11 nucleotides match TRDD3. CDR3 length equals 24 residues. From germline, CDR1 is TSWWSYY and CDR2 QGS. With V trimmed by 3 bases and J by 7 bases, 34 bases remained unmatched. The CDR3 DNA follows: TGTGCTCTTGGGGATTCGATAACTTCCTACCCGTACTGGGGGATAAGAGGGTACCCCGTTAAACTCATCTTT. Residues: CALGDSITSYPYWGIRGYPVKLIF.

This clone occurred a few times. The chain is built from TRDV1 and TRDJ1, with a tentative D call TRDD3 (5 bases). With 0 bases removed from V and 0 bases from J, the gap between germline ends came to 17 bases. Germline CDR1 and CDR2: TSWWSYY and QGS. The CDR3 length is 18 residues. The CDR3 reads CALGELGFGDPNTDKLIF. The CDR3, as DNA: TGTGCTCTTGGGGAACTCGGCTTCGGGGACCCAAACACCGATAAACTCATCTTT.

Only a few counts were recorded for this clone. This sequence joins TRDV1 and TRDJ1; no definite D call. Germline values: CDR1 TSWWSYY, CDR2 QGS. CDR3 length: 19 residues. V gave up 5 bases and J gave up 0 bases, with 25 bases separating them. CDR3 DNA: TGTGCTCTTGGGTATAGACCACCTTGCCGGGTTTCGTACACCGATAAACTCATCTTT. Its protein is CALGYRPPCRVSYTDKLIF.

The chain uses TRDV1 and TRDJ1, with TRDD3 identical over 10 bases. CDR1 and CDR2 from the germline V gene are TSWWSYY and QGS. The CDR3 is made up of 19 amino acids. Trimming at V came to 2 bases and at J to 10 bases, leaving 22 bases not matched to a gene. This CDR3 is CALGENSLGFLSGGYRLIF. The CDR3 DNA sequence: TGTGCTCTTGGGGAAAACTCCTTGGGGTTCCTTTCTGGGGGATATAGACTCATCTTT.

This clone was counted between two and nine times. This chain uses TRDV1 with TRDJ1; D is unclear. V was trimmed by 2 bases and J by 3 bases, leaving 13 bases between them. CDR1 is TSWWSYY, CDR2 QGS, per germline. This CDR3 region has 15 residues. The CDR3 sequence is CALGEAMTSPDKLIF. The CDR3 DNA reads TGTGCTCTTGGGGAAGCCATGACGTCCCCCGATAAACTCATCTTT.

The chain joins TRDV1 to TRDJ1, with 11 bases identical to TRDD3. Looked up from germline, CDR1 is TSWWSYY and CDR2 is QGS. The trim removed 5 bases at V and 2 bases at J, leaving 22 bases unmatched. This CDR3 comprises 21 residues. The CDR3 coding sequence is TGTGCTCTTGGGTCCCCTTCCCCAACCCGACTGGGGGATATCGAGACCGATAAACTCATCTTT. Translated: CALGSPSPTRLGDIETDKLIF.

In its sample, this clone was seen a few times. This sequence joins TRDV1 and TRDJ1; 9 bases line up with TRDD3. The CDR3 has 24 residues. Trimming took 1 base from V and 0 from J; bases not matched to a gene: 27. In germline, CDR1 is TSWWSYY, CDR2 QGS. CDR3 amino acids: CALGEQLHNILGIRRPSYTDKLIF. In DNA form, the CDR3 reads TGTGCTCTTGGGGAACAGCTCCACAATATACTGGGGATACGCAGGCCATCGTACACCGATAAACTCATCTTT.